Included here is one T cell receptor beta chain sequence, with context. Its target is unknown. This sample is part of a study of blood T cells in healthy people across ages. Study-wide results and caveats: Underestimates were what the diversity estimates from one million T cells were considered to be.

Researchers isolated at least 6 million PBMCs per sample. The CDR3 covers 15 residues. CDR1 is LGHNA, CDR2 YSLEER, per germline. V shed 1 base and J shed 6 bases, with 10 bases lying between them. Sample-barcoded 5' priming and a J-beta primer mix drove a second PCR of about 6 to 11 cycles. Carrying 12 random nucleotides, a template-switch adaptor labeled each individual cDNA molecule. TCRdb analysed the 5' RACE reads with MiXCR anew, one entry per CDR3 protein. Of 630,000 or so distinct CDR3 sequences listed, roughly 32% are singletons. The sequencing sample was made of blood. The source of this sequence is a woman aged 80 or over in good health. The chain carries TRBV4-3 and TRBJ1-6, with unresolved D. CDR3 sequence (DNA): TGCGCCAGCAGCCAAGGTCCGACAATTAATTCACCCCTCCACTTT. Its translation: CASSQGPTINSPLHF.